The 20 T cell receptor beta chains given below trace back to one sample, sequenced in a study of OX40 agonist ivuxolimab in advanced cancers. The data were produced by immunoSEQ multiplex PCR, yet TCRdb's version contains in-frame clones alone and is incomplete. The data hold 50,000 or so clones, with around 86% observed a single time. This sample comprised CD4+ or CD8+ T cells sorted from blood, obtained in a trial of the OX40 agonist ivuxolimab. The source of these receptors is an adult with an advanced solid tumor such as melanoma, head and neck, liver or kidney cancer.

V is TRBV19 and J is TRBJ2-5, with D unresolved. Germline V gives CDR1 LNHDA, CDR2 SQIVND (reference sequence). The CDR3 spans 15 residues. The V end was cut by 5 bases, the J end by 2 bases, with 15 bases between. CDR3 loop: CASSPLYQRQETQYF. DNA of the CDR3: TGTGCCAGTAGTCCTCTGTATCAGAGGCAAGAGACCCAGTACTTC.

CDR3 loop: CASSPPGRNYEQYF. The CDR3, as DNA: TGTGCCAGCTCACCACCGGGGCGGAACTACGAGCAGTACTTC. The chain employs TRBV18 and TRBJ2-7; D possibly corresponds to TRBD1 (5 bases). V lost 0 bases to trimming and J lost 3 bases, with 9 bases between them. The CDR3 is made up of 14 amino acids. From germline, CDR1 is KGHSH and CDR2 LQKENI.

The rearrangement uses TRBV6-1 and TRBJ1-2; TRBD1 is a possible D gene (5 bases). CDR1 is MNHNS and CDR2 is SASEGT in the germline V gene. Trimming removed 6 bases at V and 8 bases at J, with 16 bases between. The CDR3 extends over 13 amino acids. The CDR3 here is CASRSGQGGGYTF. CDR3 nucleotide sequence: TGTGCCAGCAGGAGCGGCCAGGGAGGGGGCTACACCTTC.

The CDR3 protein is CASSPQGGLTDTQYF. The CDR3 coding sequence is TGTGCCAGCAGCCCCCAGGGAGGTTTAACAGATACGCAGTATTTT. The rearrangement links TRBV7-2 to TRBJ2-3; weak D call: TRBD2 (6 bases). Trimming took 5 bases from V and 3 from J, leaving 15 bases between them. Germline V gene data show CDR1 as SGHTA and CDR2 as FQGNSA. The length of the CDR3 is 15 residues. The full variable domain, rest sourced from reference TRBV7-2 and TRBJ2-3, is GAGVSQSPSNKVTEKGKDVELRCDPISGHTALYWYRQSLGQGLEFLIYFQGNSAPDKSGLPSDRFSAERTGGSVSTLTIQRTQQEDSAVYLCASSPQGGLTDTQYFGPGTRLTVL.

The gene calls are TRBV6-5 and TRBJ2-1, with TRBD2 identical over 7 bases. The germline CDR1 and CDR2 sequences are MNHEY and SVGAGI. The CDR3 is 15 residues long. V dropped 5 bases and J dropped 5; count of bases not matched to a gene: 9. The CDR3 nucleotides read TGTGCCAGCAGTCCCGTTTGGCGGGGGAACAATGAGCAGTTCTTC. Protein product: CASSPVWRGNNEQFF.

V and J are TRBV19 and TRBJ1-1; no reliable D call. Trimming took 5 bases from V and 5 from J, leaving 6 bases between them. The length of the CDR3 is 11 residues. Germline CDR1 reads LNHDA; CDR2 reads SQIVND (reference sequence). CDR3 sequence reads: CASSGETEAFF. CDR3 coding DNA: TGTGCCAGTAGTGGCGAAACTGAAGCTTTCTTT.

This rearrangement joins TRBV6-5 to TRBJ1-1; 7 bases fit TRBD1. The germline CDR1 and CDR2 sequences are MNHEY and SVGAGI. The V and J ends lost 4 bases and 5 bases, in that order; junction bases with no gene match: 7. The CDR3 length is 14 residues. The CDR3 region is CASSSRRGATEAFF. CDR3 coding DNA: TGTGCCAGCAGTTCCCGCAGGGGGGCTACTGAAGCTTTCTTT.

V gene TRBV5-1 combines with J gene TRBJ2-1, with 7 bases identical to TRBD1. The CDR3 runs to 16 residues. Germline CDR1 and CDR2: SGHRS and YFSETQ. Trimming at V came to 4 bases and at J to 0 bases, leaving 7 bases not matched to a gene. The CDR3 spells CASSRQGESSYNEQFF. In DNA form, the CDR3 reads TGCGCCAGCAGCCGTCAGGGGGAAAGCTCCTACAATGAGCAGTTCTTC.

This chain links TRBV18 with TRBJ1-2; D not resolved. The V gene lost 3 bases and the J gene lost 3 bases, with 2 bases spanning the gap. This CDR3 region has 11 residues. Germline V gives CDR1 KGHSH, CDR2 LQKENI. The CDR3 DNA is TGTGCCAGCTCACCCGACTATGGCTACACCTTC. Amino acid sequence: CASSPDYGYTF. The whole variable domain, filled in from reference TRBV18 and TRBJ1-2, reads NAGVMQNPRHLVRRRGQEARLRCSPMKGHSHVYWYRQLPEEGLKFMVYLQKENIIDESGMPKERFSAEFPKEGPSILRIQQVVRGDSAAYFCASSPDYGYTFGSGTRLTVV.

V gene TRBV5-1 combines with J gene TRBJ2-2, with D tentatively TRBD1 (5 bases). V gave up 4 bases and J gave up 4 bases, with 17 bases separating them. CDR1 and CDR2 from the germline V gene are SGHRS and YFSETQ. This CDR3 region has 16 residues. CDR3 coding DNA: TGCGCCAGCAGCCTACTGACAGAAGACTTCACCGGGGAGCTGTTTTTT. It yields the protein CASSLLTEDFTGELFF.

V is TRBV2 and J is TRBJ1-2; perhaps TRBD1 as D (6 bases). The CDR3 length is 15 residues. V was clipped by 6 bases and J by 3 bases, with 17 bases between them. The V gene's germline CDR1 is SNHLY and CDR2 FYNNEI. CDR3 in amino acids: CASRAGVISDYGYTF. The CDR3 DNA reads TGTGCCAGCAGAGCAGGGGTAATCTCTGACTATGGCTACACCTTC.

This sequence joins TRBV28 and TRBJ1-3, with a weak D call TRBD1 (6 bases). Germline loops: CDR1 MDHEN, CDR2 SYDVKM. Trimming removed 5 bases at V and 11 bases at J, with 19 bases between. The CDR3 has 14 residues. CDR3 in DNA: TGTGCCAGCAGTCTCAGGGGACTGGAAACACCCATATATTTT. Protein sequence: CASSLRGLETPIYF.

This rearrangement joins TRBV11-3 to TRBJ2-7; TRBD1 aligns across 9 bases. The V segment lost 4 bases and the J segment 6 bases; nucleotides outside the gene matches: 7. The CDR3 runs 14 residues. The germline V gene has CDR1 SGHNT and CDR2 YENEEA. In DNA, the CDR3 is TGTGCCAGCAGCTCCGGGACAGGGAAGGTCGAGCAGTACTTC. Protein: CASSSGTGKVEQYF.

The chain combines TRBV6-4 with TRBJ2-2; D is possibly TRBD1 (6 bases). The ends were cut back, 5 bases at V and 6 bases at J, with 13 bases in the middle. CDR1 and CDR2 from the germline V gene are MRHNA and SNTAGT. The CDR3 contains 14 residues. CDR3 residues: CASSPFRGSGELFF. The CDR3 nucleotides read TGTGCCAGCAGTCCCTTTAGGGGGTCCGGGGAGCTGTTTTTT.

The V call is TRBV6-6, the J call TRBJ2-3, with 9 nucleotides matching TRBD2. The trim removed 6 bases at V and 0 bases at J, leaving 4 bases unmatched. The germline gives CDR1 MNHNY, CDR2 SVGAGI (reference sequence). This CDR3 spans 15 amino acids. This CDR3 is CASSLAGDSTDTQYF. CDR3 coding DNA: TGTGCCAGCAGCTTAGCGGGGGACAGCACAGATACGCAGTATTTT.

The chain couples TRBV4-1 to TRBJ2-2, with 8 bases aligning to TRBD2. J gave up 4 bases and V 6 bases, and 4 bases lay outside the gene matches. CDR1 is MGHRA, CDR2 YSYEKL, per germline. The CDR3 contains 14 residues. The CDR3 here is CASSPSGGTGELFF. CDR3 coding DNA: TGCGCCAGCAGTCCGAGCGGGGGCACCGGGGAGCTGTTTTTT.

The genes are TRBV11-2 and TRBJ2-2; D not certain. The length of the CDR3 is 12 residues. CDR1 and CDR2 (germline): SGHAT, FQNNGV. V gave up 5 bases and J gave up 1 base, with 2 bases separating them. The CDR3 region is CASSRNTGELFF. The CDR3 DNA reads TGTGCCAGCAGCCGGAACACCGGGGAGCTGTTTTTT.

This clone occurred a few times. The rearrangement uses TRBV7-9 and TRBJ1-2, with D tentatively TRBD1 (5 bases). The V and J ends lost 4 bases and 4 bases respectively, with 13 bases between them. The V gene's germline CDR1 is SEHNR and CDR2 FQNEAQ (reference sequence). The CDR3 runs 14 residues. The CDR3, as DNA: TGTGCCAGCAGCTCTGGGACGGATGTCTATGGCTACACCTTC. Protein: CASSSGTDVYGYTF.

The chain couples TRBV7-8 to TRBJ1-1; D may be TRBD1 (6 bases). V dropped 3 bases and J dropped 0 bases, with 8 bases sitting between them. The V gene's germline CDR1 is SGHVS and CDR2 FQNEAQ. The CDR3 sequence is 14 residues long. This CDR3 is CASSFRDMNTEAFF. The CDR3 nucleotides are TGTGCCAGCAGCTTCCGGGACATGAACACTGAAGCTTTCTTT. The whole variable domain, remainder taken from reference TRBV7-8 and TRBJ1-1, is GAGVSQSPRYKVAKRGQDVALRCDPISGHVSLFWYQQALGQGPEFLTYFQNEAQLDKSGLPSDRFFAERPEGSVSTLKIQRTQQEDSAVYLCASSFRDMNTEAFFGQGTRLTVV.

This clone was counted only a few times. V and J are TRBV4-2 and TRBJ1-5; no clear D gene. The germline V and J ends were trimmed by 0 bases and 3 bases, with 6 bases remaining between them. The CDR3 loop spans 14 amino acids. CDR1 is LGHNA and CDR2 is YNFKEQ in the germline V gene. This chain's CDR3 is CASSQETTNQPQHF. CDR3 nucleotides: TGTGCCAGCAGCCAAGAGACCACCAATCAGCCCCAGCATTTT.